This entry lists 2 T cell receptor beta chains sequenced from one sample in a study of CD8+CD57+ T cells in acquired aplastic anemia. For CDR3 and TCR beta VDJ profiling, genomic DNA was the template used. Each CDR3 protein gets one entry after TCRdb re-called the reads with MiXCR. The table lists about 200,000 distinct CDR3 sequences, around 32% of them singletons, with 0.95% to 1.2% in the top ten. Sequenced sample: sorted CD4+, CD8+, or CD8+CD57+ T cells (not recorded which) from PBMCs. The source is a human donor in good health, serving as a control.

The table lists this clonotype with many counts. This sequence joins TRBV12-3 or TRBV12-4 and TRBJ1-6, with a weak D call TRBD1 (6 bases). The CDR3 sequence is 14 residues long. Trimming left V 6 bases short and J 5 bases short, with 11 bases between. The CDR3 loop reads CASRLQGNNSPLHF. Here the CDR3 DNA reads TGTGCCAGCAGGCTACAGGGCAATAATTCACCCCTCCACTTT.

The sample holds many counts of this clonotype. J is TRBJ1-5 and V is TRBV7-2; D gene ambiguous. CDR3 size: 16 residues. Germline V lookup: CDR1 SGHTA, CDR2 FQGNSA. V lost 0 bases, J lost 4 bases, and 13 bases lay in between. CDR3 nucleotides: TGTGCCAGCAGCTTAGCTAACGCAGGAGTGAATCAGCCCCAGCATTTT. This translates into CASSLANAGVNQPQHF.